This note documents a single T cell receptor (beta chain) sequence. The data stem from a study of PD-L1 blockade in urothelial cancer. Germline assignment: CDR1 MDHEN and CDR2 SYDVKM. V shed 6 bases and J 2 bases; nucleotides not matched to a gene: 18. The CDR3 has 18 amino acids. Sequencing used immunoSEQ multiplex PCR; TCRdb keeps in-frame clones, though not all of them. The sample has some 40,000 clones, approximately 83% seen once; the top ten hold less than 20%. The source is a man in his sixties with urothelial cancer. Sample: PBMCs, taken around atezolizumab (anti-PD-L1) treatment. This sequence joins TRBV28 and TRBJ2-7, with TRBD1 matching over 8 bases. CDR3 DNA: TGTGCCAGCAGAGACCGGGACAGGCCCAATAGTAGTGCCTACGAGCAGTACTTC. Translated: CASRDRDRPNSSAYEQYF. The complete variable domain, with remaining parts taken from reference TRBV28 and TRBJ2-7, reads DVKVTQSSRYLVKRTGEKVFLECVQDMDHENMFWYRQDPGLGLRLIYFSYDVKMKEKGDIPEGYSVSREKKERFSLILESASTNQTSMYLCASRDRDRPNSSAYEQYFGPGTRLTVT.